The sequence of this T cell receptor beta chain was determined in a study of blood T cells in healthy people across ages (dated by TCRdb to 2015 to 2017). Describing the broader study: In model experiments, template switching captured about one uniquely barcoded TCR beta cDNA molecule for every two T cells. Using deep sequencing normalized with unique cDNA molecular identifiers, the study measured how TCR beta repertoire diversity changes with age. Four age groups were formed from the donors: young (average 16 years), middle-aged (approximately 40), aged (around 62) and long-lived (about 80). Donors of different ages were randomly distributed across sequencing lanes to avoid experimental bias. The study analyzed two additional independent replicas of 1 million unique cDNA reads from the same blood draw for two donors, one aged 18 to 29 and one aged 80 or older. Overall study results and their limits: Since profiling was done on bulk unsorted PBMCs, naive and antigen-experienced compartments could not be conclusively compared. Donor CMV infection status was unknown, potentially confounding age-related changes in expanded clonotypes. There was a strong correlation between observed TCR beta diversity and the percentage of naive T cells measured by flow cytometry. Observed TCR beta diversity per million T cells fell roughly linearly with age, and a significant reduction was already apparent by age roughly 40. Compared with the aged group, the long-lived group had more naive CD4+ T cells, fewer expanded clones and increased TCR diversity, a pattern suggesting age selection. Total diversity estimates from one million sequenced T cells were considered lower bounds and underestimates.

The approximately 40 donors, aged about 6 to 95 years, were systemically healthy Caucasian individuals from Russia. Ten milliliters of peripheral blood were collected from each donor into EDTA-treated Vacutainer tubes. PBMCs were isolated by Ficoll-Paque density-gradient centrifugation, with at least 6.5 million obtained per sample. Total RNA was extracted from PBMCs with Trizol reagent, with at least 5.5 micrograms obtained per sample. For every donor, flow cytometry on a PBMC aliquot measured the percentage of naive CD45RAhigh/CD27high T cells. This clonotype was found once. Its antigen remains unidentified. A clone one base away is much larger, so this may be a read error. Library prep was done by 5' RACE. This sample was sequenced with an Illumina HiSeq 2500. A second PCR of about 7 to 12 cycles was run with a J-beta primer mix and a sample-barcoded 5' primer. A template-switch 5' adaptor carrying 12 random nucleotides introduced a unique molecular identifier onto each TCR beta cDNA molecule. At least 3 million CDR3-containing paired-end reads were obtained from each sample. First-strand cDNA synthesis was performed from all RNA using the Mint cDNA synthesis kit, with priming by a TRBC-specific oligonucleotide. Following uracil-DNA glycosylase treatment, a first 18-cycle PCR with universal primers M1SS and BC2_uni_R was performed on all cDNA. The authors' analysis ran thus. Each sample was normalized by randomly selecting 1 million high-quality reads, each carrying a distinct molecular identifier. Reads sharing molecular identifiers were discarded rather than binned into consensus sequences. CDR3 identification, clonotype clustering and error correction used MiTCR with a Q25 quality threshold and the strictest error-elimination algorithm. A nonparametric unseen species model with Euler transformation was used to estimate lower-bound total TCR beta diversity. Clones were called with MiXCR by TCRdb after fastp trimmed the public reads at Q25, and only in-frame beta chains were retained. Duplicate CDR3 protein sequences are folded into a single record with the most common DNA and genes. The V and J calls were not made by the authors but by TCRdb's processing. Recorded for this sample are roughly 570,000 distinct CDR3 sequences; roughly a quarter of them occurred a single time. Roughly 18% of the sample rests with the top ten.

CDR1 and CDR2, per the germline V gene, are SGHTA and FQGNSA. There are 15 amino acids in the CDR3, from cysteine to phenylalanine inclusive. The kept DNA is CDR3 alone, 45 bases in frame from the first base. The receptor comes from a woman in her 70s in good health. The specimen sequenced was blood. The V gene is TRBV7-2 and the J gene is TRBJ2-5, with 8 middle bases fitting TRBD2. CDR3 reads: CGSSPRTSPTETQYF. The sequenced DNA: TGTGGCAGCAGCCCAAGGACTAGCCCTACGGAGACCCAGTACTTC.